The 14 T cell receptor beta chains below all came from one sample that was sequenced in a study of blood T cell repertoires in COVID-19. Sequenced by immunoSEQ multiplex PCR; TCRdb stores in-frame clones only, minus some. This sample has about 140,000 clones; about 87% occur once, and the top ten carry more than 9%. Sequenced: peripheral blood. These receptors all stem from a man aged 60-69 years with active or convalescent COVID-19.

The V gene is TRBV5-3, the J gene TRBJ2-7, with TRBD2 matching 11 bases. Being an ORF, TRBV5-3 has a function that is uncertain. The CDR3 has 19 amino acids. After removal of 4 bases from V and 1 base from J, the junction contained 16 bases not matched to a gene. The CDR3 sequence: CARSPRGTSGAGLSYEQYF. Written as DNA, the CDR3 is TGTGCCAGAAGCCCGAGGGGGACTAGCGGAGCTGGGCTATCCTACGAGCAGTACTTC.

For the CDR3, the DNA is TGTGCCAGCAGAGGAGAGACTAGCGGGAGCTACGAGCAGTACTTC. It translates to CASRGETSGSYEQYF. The chain couples TRBV27 to TRBJ2-7; 12 bases agree with TRBD2. The length of the CDR3 is 15 residues. Trimming took 6 bases from V and 3 from J; bases not matched to a gene: 6. CDR1 and CDR2 from the germline V gene are MNHEY and SMNVEV (reference sequence).

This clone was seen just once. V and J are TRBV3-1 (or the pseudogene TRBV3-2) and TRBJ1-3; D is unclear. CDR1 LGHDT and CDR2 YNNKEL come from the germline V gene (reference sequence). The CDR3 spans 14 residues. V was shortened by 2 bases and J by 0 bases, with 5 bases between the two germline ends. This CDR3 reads CASSQSFSGNTIYF. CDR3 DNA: TGTGCCAGCAGCCAATCATTCTCTGGAAACACCATATATTTT.

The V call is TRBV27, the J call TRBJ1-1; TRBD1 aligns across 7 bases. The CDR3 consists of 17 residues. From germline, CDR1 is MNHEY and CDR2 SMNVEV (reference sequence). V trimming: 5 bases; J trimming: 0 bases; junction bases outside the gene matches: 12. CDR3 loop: CASSPFKAGGMNTEAFF. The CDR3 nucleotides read TGTGCCAGCAGTCCCTTTAAGGCAGGGGGGATGAACACTGAAGCTTTCTTT.

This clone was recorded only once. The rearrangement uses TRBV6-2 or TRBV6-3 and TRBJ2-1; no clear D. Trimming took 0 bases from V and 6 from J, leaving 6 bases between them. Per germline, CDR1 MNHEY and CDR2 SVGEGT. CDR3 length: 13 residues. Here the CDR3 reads CASSYSLSNEQFF. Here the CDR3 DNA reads TGTGCCAGCAGTTACTCTCTATCCAATGAGCAGTTCTTC.

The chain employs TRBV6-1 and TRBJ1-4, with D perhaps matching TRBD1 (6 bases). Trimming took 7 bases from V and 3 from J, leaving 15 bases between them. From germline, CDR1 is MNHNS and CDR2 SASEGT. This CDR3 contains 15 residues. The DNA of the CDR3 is TGTGCCAGCAAGCCCGCACAGGGCCCTAATGAAAAACTGTTTTTT. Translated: CASKPAQGPNEKLFF.

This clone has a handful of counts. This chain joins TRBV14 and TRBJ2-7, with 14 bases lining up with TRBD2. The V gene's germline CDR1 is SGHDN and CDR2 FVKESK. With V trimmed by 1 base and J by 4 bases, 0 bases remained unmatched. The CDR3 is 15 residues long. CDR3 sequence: CASSQGTSGRYEQYF. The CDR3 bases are TGTGCCAGCAGCCAAGGGACTAGCGGGAGGTACGAGCAGTACTTC.

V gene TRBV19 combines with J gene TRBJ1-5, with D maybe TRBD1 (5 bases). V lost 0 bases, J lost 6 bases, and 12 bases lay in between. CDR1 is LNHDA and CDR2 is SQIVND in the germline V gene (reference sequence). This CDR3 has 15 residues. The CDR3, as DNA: TGTGCCAGTAGTATAGATCAGGGCTCGCGTCAGCCCCAGCATTTT. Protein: CASSIDQGSRQPQHF.

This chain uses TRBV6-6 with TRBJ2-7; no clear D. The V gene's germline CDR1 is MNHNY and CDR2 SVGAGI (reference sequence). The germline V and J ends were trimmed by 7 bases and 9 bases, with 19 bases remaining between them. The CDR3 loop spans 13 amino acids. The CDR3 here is CASTQKVVAWQYF. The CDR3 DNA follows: TGTGCCAGCACTCAAAAAGTCGTGGCTTGGCAGTACTTC.

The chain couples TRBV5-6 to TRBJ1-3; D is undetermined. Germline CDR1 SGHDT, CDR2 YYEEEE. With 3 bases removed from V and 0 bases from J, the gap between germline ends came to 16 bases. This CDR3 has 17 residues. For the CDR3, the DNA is TGTGCCAGCAGCTCCTATCATTACTCTTACTCTGGAAACACCATATATTTT. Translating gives CASSSYHYSYSGNTIYF.

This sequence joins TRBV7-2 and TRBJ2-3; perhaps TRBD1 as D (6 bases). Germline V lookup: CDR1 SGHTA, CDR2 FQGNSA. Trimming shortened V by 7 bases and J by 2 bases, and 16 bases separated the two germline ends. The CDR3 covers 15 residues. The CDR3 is CASNGRGLYTDTQYF. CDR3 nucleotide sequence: TGTGCCAGCAATGGCAGGGGTTTATACACAGATACGCAGTATTTT. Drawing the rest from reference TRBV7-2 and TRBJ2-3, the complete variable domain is GAGVSQSPSNKVTEKGKDVELRCDPISGHTALYWYRQSLGQGLEFLIYFQGNSAPDKSGLPSDRFSAERTGGSVSTLTIQRTQQEDSAVYLCASNGRGLYTDTQYFGPGTRLTVL.

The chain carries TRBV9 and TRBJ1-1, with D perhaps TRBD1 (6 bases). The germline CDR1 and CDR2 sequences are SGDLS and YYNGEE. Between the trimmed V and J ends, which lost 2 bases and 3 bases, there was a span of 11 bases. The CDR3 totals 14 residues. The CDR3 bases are TGTGCCAGCAGCGTGGGAGGGGGGCACACTGAAGCTTTCTTT. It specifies CASSVGGGHTEAFF.

The CDR3 reads CASSSEGQPNEKLFF. The CDR3 DNA sequence: TGTGCCAGCAGCTCGGAGGGACAGCCTAATGAAAAACTGTTTTTT. This chain joins TRBV5-5 and TRBJ1-4, with TRBD1 matching 7 bases. The CDR3 totals 15 residues. Germline V gene lookup returns CDR1 SGHKS and CDR2 YYEKEE (reference sequence). V was clipped by 3 bases and J by 3 bases; unmatched bases: 5.

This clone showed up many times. The CDR3 sequence: CASSGTGGNQPQHF. In DNA form, the CDR3 reads TGTGCCAGCAGTGGGACAGGGGGTAATCAGCCCCAGCATTTT. V gene TRBV6-6 combines with J gene TRBJ1-5; 11 bases match TRBD1. Losses at the gene ends were 5 bases for V and 4 bases for J; bases not matched to a gene: 1. CDR1 MNHNY and CDR2 SVGAGI come from the germline V gene (reference sequence). This CDR3 is built from 14 residues.